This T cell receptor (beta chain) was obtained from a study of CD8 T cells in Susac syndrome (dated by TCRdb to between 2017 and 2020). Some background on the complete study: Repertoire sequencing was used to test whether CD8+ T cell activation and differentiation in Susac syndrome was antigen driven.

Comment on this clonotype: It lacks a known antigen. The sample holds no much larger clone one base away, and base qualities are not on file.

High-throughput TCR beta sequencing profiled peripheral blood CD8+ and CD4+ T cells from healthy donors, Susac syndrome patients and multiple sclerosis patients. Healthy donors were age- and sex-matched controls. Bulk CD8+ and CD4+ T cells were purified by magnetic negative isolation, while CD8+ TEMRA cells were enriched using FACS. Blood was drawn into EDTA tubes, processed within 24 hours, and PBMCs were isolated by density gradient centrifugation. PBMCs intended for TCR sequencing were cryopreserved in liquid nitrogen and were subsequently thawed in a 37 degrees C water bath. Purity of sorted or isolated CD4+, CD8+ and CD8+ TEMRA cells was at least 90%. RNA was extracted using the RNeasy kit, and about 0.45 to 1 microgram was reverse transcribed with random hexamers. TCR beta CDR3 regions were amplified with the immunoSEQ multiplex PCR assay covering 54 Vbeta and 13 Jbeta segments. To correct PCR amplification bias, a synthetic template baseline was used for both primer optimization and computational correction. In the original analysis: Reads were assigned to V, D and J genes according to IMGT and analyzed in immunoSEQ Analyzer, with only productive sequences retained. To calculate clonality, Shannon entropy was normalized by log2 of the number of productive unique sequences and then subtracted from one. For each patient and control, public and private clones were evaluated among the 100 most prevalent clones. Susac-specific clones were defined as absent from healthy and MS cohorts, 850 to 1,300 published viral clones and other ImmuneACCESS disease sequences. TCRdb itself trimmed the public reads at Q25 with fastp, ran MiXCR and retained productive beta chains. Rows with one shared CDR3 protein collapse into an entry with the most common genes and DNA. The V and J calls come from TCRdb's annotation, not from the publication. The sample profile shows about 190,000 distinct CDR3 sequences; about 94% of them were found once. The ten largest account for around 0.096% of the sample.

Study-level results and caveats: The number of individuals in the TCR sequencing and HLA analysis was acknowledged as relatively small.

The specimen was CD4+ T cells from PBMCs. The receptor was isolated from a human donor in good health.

The CDR3 reads as follows: CASSLRGGARTEAFF. The DNA is TGTGCCAGCAGTCTTAGGGGGGGGGCGCGCACTGAAGCTTTCTTT. The sequence joins TRBV28 to TRBJ1-1, with TRBD1 as a weak D call on 6 bases. The germline ends are 17 bases apart after V is trimmed by 5 bases and J by 4 bases. The germline V gene provides CDR1 MDHEN and CDR2 SYDVKM. The CDR3 covers 15 residues, taking in both the cysteine and the phenylalanine. CDR3 DNA is the only sequence kept; it has 45 bases, read in frame from the first base. Reference TRBV28 and TRBJ1-1 proteins supply the regions before and after the CDR3; the full variable domain is: DVKVTQSSRYLVKRTGEKVFLECVQDMDHENMFWYRQDPGLGLRLIYFSYDVKMKEKGDIPEGYSVSREKKERFSLILESASTNQTSMYLCASSLRGGARTEAFFGQGTRLTVV.